These 2 T cell receptor beta chains share one sample of origin, sequenced in a study of cytomegalovirus exposure and HLA in healthy donors. PCR was performed using 60 Vbeta and 13 Jbeta primers. Measured with immunoSEQ multiplex PCR; TCRdb has only the in-frame clones, and not every one. The sample contains 150,000 to 200,000 clones, just over 70% of which appear only once. Source material: PBMCs. The receptor source for this set is a human donor in good health.

The genes are TRBV14 and TRBJ1-2; no clear D gene. Germline-derived CDR1 and CDR2 are SGHDN and FVKESK. The CDR3 has 14 residues. V was cut by 5 bases and J by 8 bases, with 18 bases left in between. CDR3 DNA: TGTGCCAGCAGCGCCACCGTAAGTGGCGGAGGCTACACCTTC. It specifies CASSATVSGGGYTF.

The J gene is TRBJ1-5, the V gene TRBV25-1, with D perhaps matching TRBD1 (6 bases). Germline-derived CDR1 and CDR2 are MGHDK and SYGVNS. The germline V and J ends were trimmed by 7 bases and 4 bases, with 8 bases remaining between them. This CDR3 spans 12 amino acids. CDR3 in DNA: TGTGCCAGCAATACAGGGAATCAGCCCCAGCATTTT. The encoded protein is CASNTGNQPQHF.